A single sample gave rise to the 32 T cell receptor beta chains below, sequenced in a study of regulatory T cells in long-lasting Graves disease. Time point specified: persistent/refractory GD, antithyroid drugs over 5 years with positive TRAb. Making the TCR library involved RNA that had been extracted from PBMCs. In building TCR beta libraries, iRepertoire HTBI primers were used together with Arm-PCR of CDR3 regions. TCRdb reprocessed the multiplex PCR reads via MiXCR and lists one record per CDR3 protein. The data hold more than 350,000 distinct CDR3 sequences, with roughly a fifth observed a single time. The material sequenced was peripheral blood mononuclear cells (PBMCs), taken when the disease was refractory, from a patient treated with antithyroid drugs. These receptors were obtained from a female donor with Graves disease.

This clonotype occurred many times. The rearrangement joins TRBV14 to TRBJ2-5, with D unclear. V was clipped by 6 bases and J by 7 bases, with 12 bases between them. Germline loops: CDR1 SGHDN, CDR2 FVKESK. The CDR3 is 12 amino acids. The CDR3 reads CASSWSRGTQYF. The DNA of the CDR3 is TGTGCCAGCAGTTGGTCAAGAGGGACCCAGTACTTC.

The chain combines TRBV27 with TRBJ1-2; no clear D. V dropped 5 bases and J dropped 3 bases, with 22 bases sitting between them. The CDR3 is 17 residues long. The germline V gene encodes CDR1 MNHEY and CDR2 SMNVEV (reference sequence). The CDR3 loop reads CASSHIAPSGRDYGYTF. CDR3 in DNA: TGTGCCAGCAGTCATATTGCCCCCAGCGGACGAGACTATGGCTACACCTTC.

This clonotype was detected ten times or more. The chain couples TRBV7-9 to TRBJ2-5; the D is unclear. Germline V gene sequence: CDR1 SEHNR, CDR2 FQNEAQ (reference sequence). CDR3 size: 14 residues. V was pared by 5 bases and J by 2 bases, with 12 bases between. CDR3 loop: CASSPRTTQETQYF. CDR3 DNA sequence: TGTGCCAGCAGCCCCCGGACGACTCAAGAGACCCAGTACTTC.

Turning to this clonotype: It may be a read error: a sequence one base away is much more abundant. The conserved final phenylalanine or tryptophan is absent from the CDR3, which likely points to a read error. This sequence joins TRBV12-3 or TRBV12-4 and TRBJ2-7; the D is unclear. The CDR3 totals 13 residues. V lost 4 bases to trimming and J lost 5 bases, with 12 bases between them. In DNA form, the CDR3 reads TGTGCCAGCAGTTATACCTCCCTGGACGAGCAGTACCTC. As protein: CASSYTSLDEQYL.

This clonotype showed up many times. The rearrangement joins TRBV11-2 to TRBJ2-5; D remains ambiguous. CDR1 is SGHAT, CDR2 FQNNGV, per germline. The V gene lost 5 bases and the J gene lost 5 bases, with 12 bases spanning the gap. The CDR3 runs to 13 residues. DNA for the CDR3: TGTGCCAGCAGCCCCGACATTTTGGAGACCCAGTACTTC. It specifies CASSPDILETQYF. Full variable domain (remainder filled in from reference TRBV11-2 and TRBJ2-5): EAGVAQSPRYKIIEKRQSVAFWCNPISGHATLYWYQQILGQGPKLLIQFQNNGVVDDSQLPKDRFSAERLKGVDSTLKIQPAKLEDSAVYLCASSPDILETQYFGPGTRLLVL.

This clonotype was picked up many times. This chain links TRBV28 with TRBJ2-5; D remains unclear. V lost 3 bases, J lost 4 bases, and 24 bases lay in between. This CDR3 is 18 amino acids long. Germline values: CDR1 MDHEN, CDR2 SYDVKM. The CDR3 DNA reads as TGTGCCAGCAGTTTCCCTAGACGAGAGCAAAGAACCACAGAGACCCAGTACTTC. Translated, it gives CASSFPRREQRTTETQYF. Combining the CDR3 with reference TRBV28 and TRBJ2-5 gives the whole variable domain DVKVTQSSRYLVKRTGEKVFLECVQDMDHENMFWYRQDPGLGLRLIYFSYDVKMKEKGDIPEGYSVSREKKERFSLILESASTNQTSMYLCASSFPRREQRTTETQYFGPGTRLLVL.

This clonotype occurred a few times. CDR3 bases: TGTGCCAGCAGTCTCGACAGGGTCGACTATGGCTACACCTTC. This translates into CASSLDRVDYGYTF. The rearrangement links TRBV7-9 to TRBJ1-2; 7 positions match TRBD1. This CDR3 contains 14 residues. Unmatched junction bases numbered 7, after V lost 6 bases and J lost 3 bases. Germline CDR1 SEHNR, CDR2 FQNEAQ (reference sequence).

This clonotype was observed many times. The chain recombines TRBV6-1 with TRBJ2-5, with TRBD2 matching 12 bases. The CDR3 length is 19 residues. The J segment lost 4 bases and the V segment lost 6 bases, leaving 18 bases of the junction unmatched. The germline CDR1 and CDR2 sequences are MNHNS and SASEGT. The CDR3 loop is CASSAFPSGREVGGETQYF. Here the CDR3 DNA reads TGTGCCAGCAGCGCGTTCCCTAGCGGGAGGGAGGTTGGTGGAGAGACCCAGTACTTC.

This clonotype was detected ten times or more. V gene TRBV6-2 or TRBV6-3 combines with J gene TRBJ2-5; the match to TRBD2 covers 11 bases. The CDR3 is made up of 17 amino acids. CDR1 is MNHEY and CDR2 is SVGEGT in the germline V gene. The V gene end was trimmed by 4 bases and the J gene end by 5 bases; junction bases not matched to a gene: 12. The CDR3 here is CASSLGLAGGPGETQYF. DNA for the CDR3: TGTGCCAGCAGTTTAGGATTAGCGGGAGGGCCCGGGGAGACCCAGTACTTC.

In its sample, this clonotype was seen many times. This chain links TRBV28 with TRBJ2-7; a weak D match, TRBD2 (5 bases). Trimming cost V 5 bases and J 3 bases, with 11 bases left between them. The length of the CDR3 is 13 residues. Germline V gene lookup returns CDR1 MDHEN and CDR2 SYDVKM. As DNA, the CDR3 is TGTGCCAGCAGTGACTTCGGGAACTACGAGCAGTACTTC. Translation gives CASSDFGNYEQYF.

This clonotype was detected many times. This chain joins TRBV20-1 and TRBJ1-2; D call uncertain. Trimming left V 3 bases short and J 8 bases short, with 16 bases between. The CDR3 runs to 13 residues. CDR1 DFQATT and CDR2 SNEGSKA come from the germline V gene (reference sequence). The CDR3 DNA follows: TGCAGTGCTAGTCTGGAGGACTTATGGGGCTACACCTTC. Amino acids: CSASLEDLWGYTF.

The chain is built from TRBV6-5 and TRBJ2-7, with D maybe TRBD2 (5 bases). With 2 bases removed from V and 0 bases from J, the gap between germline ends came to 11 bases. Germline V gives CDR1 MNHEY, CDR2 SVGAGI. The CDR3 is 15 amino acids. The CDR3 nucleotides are TGTGCCAGCAGTTACGAGGCGGGTCTCTCCTACGAGCAGTACTTC. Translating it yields CASSYEAGLSYEQYF.

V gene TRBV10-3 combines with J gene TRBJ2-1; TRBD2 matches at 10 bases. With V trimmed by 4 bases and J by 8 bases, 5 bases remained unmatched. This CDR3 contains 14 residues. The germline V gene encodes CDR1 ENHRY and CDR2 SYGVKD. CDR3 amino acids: CAISVRTSGDEQFF. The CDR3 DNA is TGTGCCATCAGTGTCCGGACTAGCGGTGATGAGCAGTTCTTC.

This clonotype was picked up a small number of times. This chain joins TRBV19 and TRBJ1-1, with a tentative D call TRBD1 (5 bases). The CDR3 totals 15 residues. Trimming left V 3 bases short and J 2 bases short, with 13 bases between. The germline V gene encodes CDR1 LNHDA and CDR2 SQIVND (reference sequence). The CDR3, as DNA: TGTGCCAGTAGTATCTCCGGGGCCTTAAACACTGAAGCTTTCTTT. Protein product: CASSISGALNTEAFF. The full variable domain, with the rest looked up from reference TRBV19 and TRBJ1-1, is DGGITQSPKYLFRKEGQNVTLSCEQNLNHDAMYWYRQDPGQGLRLIYYSQIVNDFQKGDIAEGYSVSREKKESFPLTVTSAQKNPTAFYLCASSISGALNTEAFFGQGTRLTVV.

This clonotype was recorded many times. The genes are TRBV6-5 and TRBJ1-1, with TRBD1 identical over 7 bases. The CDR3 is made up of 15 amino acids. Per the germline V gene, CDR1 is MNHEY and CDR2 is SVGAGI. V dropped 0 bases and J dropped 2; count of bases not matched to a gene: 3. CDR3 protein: CASSYSAGGNTEAFF. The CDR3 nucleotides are TGTGCCAGCAGTTACTCGGCAGGGGGTAACACTGAAGCTTTCTTT.

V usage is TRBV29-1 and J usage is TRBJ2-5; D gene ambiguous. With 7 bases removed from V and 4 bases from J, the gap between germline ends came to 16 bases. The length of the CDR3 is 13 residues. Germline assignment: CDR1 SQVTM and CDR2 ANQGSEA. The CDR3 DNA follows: TGCAGCGCCGAGGCCACCATGGGAGAGACCCAGTACTTC. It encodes CSAEATMGETQYF.

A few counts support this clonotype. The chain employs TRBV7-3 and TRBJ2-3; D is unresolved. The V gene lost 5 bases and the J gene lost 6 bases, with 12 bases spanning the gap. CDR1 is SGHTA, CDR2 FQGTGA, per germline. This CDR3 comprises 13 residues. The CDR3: CASSPGFGDTQYF. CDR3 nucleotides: TGTGCCAGCAGCCCGGGTTTCGGGGATACGCAGTATTTT.

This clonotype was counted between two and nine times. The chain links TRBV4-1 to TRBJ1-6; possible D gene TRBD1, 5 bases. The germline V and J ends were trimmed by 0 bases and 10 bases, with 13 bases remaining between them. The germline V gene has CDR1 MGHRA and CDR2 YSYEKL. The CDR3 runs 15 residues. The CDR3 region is CASSQDYGGMSPLHF. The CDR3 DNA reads TGCGCCAGCAGCCAAGATTATGGGGGTATGTCACCCCTCCACTTT.

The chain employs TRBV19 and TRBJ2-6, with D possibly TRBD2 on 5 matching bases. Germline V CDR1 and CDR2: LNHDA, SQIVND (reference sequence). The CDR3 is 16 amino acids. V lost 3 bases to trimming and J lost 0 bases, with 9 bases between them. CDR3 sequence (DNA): TGTGCCAGTAGTATCGGGGTGGGCTCTGGGGCCAACGTCCTGACTTTC. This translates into CASSIGVGSGANVLTF.

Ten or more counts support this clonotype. CDR3 amino acids: CASSLDPTLQETQYF. The CDR3 coding sequence is TGTGCCAGCAGCTTAGACCCGACACTCCAAGAGACCCAGTACTTC. The J gene is TRBJ2-5, the V gene TRBV11-2; D ambiguous. Trimming removed 0 bases at V and 1 base at J, with 9 bases between. From germline, CDR1 is SGHAT and CDR2 FQNNGV. The CDR3 consists of 15 residues.

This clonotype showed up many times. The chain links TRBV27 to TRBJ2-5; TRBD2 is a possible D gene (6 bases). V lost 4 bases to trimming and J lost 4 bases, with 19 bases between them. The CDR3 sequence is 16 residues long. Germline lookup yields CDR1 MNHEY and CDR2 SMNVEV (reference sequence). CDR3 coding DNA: TGTGCCAGCAGTTCCGGCAATGGAGGGTCCACAGAGACCCAGTACTTC. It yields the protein CASSSGNGGSTETQYF.

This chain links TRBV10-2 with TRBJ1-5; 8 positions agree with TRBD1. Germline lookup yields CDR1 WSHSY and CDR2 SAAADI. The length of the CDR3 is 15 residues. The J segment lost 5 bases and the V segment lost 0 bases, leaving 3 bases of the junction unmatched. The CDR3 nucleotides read TGCGCCAGCAGTGAGTCGACAGGGGAGGATCAGCCCCAGCATTTT. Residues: CASSESTGEDQPQHF.

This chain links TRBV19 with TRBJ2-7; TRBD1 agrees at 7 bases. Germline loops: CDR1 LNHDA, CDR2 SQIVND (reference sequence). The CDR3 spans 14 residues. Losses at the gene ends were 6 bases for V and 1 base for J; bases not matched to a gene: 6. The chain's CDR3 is CASRKNRGSYEQYF. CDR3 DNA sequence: TGTGCCAGTAGAAAAAACAGGGGTTCCTACGAGCAGTACTTC.

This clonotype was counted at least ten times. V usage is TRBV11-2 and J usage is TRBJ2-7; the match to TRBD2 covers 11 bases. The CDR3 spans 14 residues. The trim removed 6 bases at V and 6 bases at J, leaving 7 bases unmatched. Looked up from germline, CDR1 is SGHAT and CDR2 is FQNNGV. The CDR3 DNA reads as TGTGCCAGCAGAACTATAGCGGGAGGGCTCGAGCAGTACTTC. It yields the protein CASRTIAGGLEQYF.

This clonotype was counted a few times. The CDR3 DNA reads as TGTGCCACCAGCAGAGATCAGGATTTAGCTACGCAGTATTTT. As protein: CATSRDQDLATQYF. The rearrangement links TRBV15 to TRBJ2-3; D not certain. The ends were cut back, 0 bases at V and 8 bases at J, with 12 bases in the middle. The germline CDR1 and CDR2 sequences are LNHNV and YYDKDF (reference sequence). The CDR3 totals 14 residues.

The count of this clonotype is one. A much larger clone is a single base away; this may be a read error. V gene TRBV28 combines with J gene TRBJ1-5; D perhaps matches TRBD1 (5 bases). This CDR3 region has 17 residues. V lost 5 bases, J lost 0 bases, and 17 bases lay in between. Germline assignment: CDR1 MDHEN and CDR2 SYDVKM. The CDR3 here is CASSKGRSTYSNQPQHF. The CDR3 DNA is TGTGCCAGCAGTAAGGGACGGTCAACGTATAGCAATCAGCCCCAGCATTTT. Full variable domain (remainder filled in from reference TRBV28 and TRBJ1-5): DVKVTQSSRYLVKRTGEKVFLECVQDMDHENMFWYRQDPGLGLRLIYFSYDVKMKEKGDIPEGYSVSREKKERFSLILESASTNQTSMYLCASSKGRSTYSNQPQHFGDGTRLSIL.

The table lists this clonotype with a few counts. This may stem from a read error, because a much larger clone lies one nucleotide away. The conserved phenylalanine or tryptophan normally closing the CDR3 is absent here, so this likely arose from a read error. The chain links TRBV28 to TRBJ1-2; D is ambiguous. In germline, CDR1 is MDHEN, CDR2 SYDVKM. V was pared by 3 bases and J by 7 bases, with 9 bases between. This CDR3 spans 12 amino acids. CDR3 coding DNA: TGTGCCAGCAGTTTGTATGGGATTGGCTACACCCTC. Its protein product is CASSLYGIGYTL.

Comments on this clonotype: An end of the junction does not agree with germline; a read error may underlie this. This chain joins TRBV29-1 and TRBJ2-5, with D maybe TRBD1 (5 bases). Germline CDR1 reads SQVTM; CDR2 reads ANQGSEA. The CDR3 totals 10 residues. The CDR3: CSVEGQGVHF. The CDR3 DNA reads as TGCAGCGTTGAAGGTCAGGGTGTCCACTTC.

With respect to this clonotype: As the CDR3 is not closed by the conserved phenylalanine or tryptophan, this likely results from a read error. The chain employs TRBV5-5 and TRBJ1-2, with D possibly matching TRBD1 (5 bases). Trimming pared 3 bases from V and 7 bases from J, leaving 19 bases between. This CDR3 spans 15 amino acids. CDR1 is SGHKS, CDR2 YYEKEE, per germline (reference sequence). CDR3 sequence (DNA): TGTGCCAGCAGCTCATATACAGGTCCAAGGGGTGGCTACACCCTC. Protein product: CASSSYTGPRGGYTL.

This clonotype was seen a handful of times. In DNA form, the CDR3 reads TGTGCCAGCAGTTTTGGGGTGCACTACGAGCAGTACTTC. It is translated as CASSFGVHYEQYF. The chain is built from TRBV27 and TRBJ2-7; D not resolved. The germline V gene has CDR1 MNHEY and CDR2 SMNVEV (reference sequence). V was clipped by 3 bases and J by 3 bases, with 9 bases between them. The CDR3 spans 13 residues.

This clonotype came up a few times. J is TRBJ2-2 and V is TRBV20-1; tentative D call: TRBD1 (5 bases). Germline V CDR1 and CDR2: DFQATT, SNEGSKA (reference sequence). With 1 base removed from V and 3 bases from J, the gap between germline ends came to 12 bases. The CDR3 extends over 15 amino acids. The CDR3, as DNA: TGCAGTGCTAGAGCTCTCGCAGGGTACACCGGGGAGCTGTTTTTT. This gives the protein CSARALAGYTGELFF.

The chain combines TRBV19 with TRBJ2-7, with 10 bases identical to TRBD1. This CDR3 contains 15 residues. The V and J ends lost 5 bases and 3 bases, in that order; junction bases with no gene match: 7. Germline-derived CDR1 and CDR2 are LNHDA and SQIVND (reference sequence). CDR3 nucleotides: TGTGCCAGTAGTGACCGGGACAGGGGCTTCTACGAGCAGTACTTC. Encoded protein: CASSDRDRGFYEQYF.